Below are 6 T cell receptor beta chains sequenced from a single sample in a study of Graves' ophthalmopathy and Graves' hyperthyroidism. From RNA, the CDR3 regions of TCR beta chains were amplified and sequenced. Investigators did first-round RT-PCR with HTBI primers, then second-round multiplex PCR. One entry per CDR3 protein, called by TCRdb with MiXCR from the multiplex PCR reads. The table has about 160,000 distinct CDR3 sequences, just under 40% seen once. Input material: peripheral blood. These receptors all stem from a young man with Graves' ophthalmopathy.

This clonotype was observed many times. V gene TRBV28 combines with J gene TRBJ1-6, with no clear D. From germline, CDR1 is MDHEN and CDR2 SYDVKM. The CDR3 covers 13 residues. The V and J ends lost 5 bases and 7 bases respectively, with 9 bases between them. The CDR3 DNA follows: TGTGCCAGCAGTCCGAGCGGCAATTCACCCCTCCACTTT. Residues: CASSPSGNSPLHF.

In this sample, this clonotype turned up many times. The chain employs TRBV28 and TRBJ1-2; D is perhaps TRBD1 (5 bases). V shed 5 bases and J shed 4 bases, with 20 bases lying between them. CDR3 length: 16 amino acids. In germline, CDR1 is MDHEN, CDR2 SYDVKM. DNA for the CDR3: TGTGCCAGCAGTCCGCGACCTGGGACTGAACTCTATGGCTACACCTTC. Translation gives CASSPRPGTELYGYTF.

There are many counts of this clonotype. The chain is built from TRBV7-9 and TRBJ2-7; D gene ambiguous. V was clipped by 1 base and J by 6 bases, with 4 bases between them. CDR1 and CDR2 (germline): SEHNR, FQNEAQ (reference sequence). CDR3 length equals 11 residues. CDR3 DNA: TGTGCCAGCAGCTTAGTTACCGAGCAGTACTTC. Amino acid sequence: CASSLVTEQYF.

The gene calls are TRBV24-1 and TRBJ2-5; D may be TRBD1 (5 bases). Germline lookup yields CDR1 KGHDR and CDR2 SFDVKD. Trimming removed 8 bases from V and 0 bases from J, with 18 bases in between. The CDR3 totals 16 residues. CDR3 sequence: CATTGRTPFHQETQYF. In DNA form, the CDR3 reads TGTGCCACCACGGGCAGGACACCTTTTCACCAAGAGACCCAGTACTTC.

This clonotype was seen ten or more times. The V call is TRBV28, the J call TRBJ2-7; the D gene is possibly TRBD2 (6 bases). V was pared by 2 bases and J by 4 bases, with 12 bases between. The CDR3 is made up of 14 amino acids. CDR1 is MDHEN and CDR2 is SYDVKM in the germline V gene. The CDR3 region is CASSLRAGTYEQYF. CDR3 nucleotides: TGTGCCAGCAGTTTAAGGGCGGGAACTTACGAGCAGTACTTC.

This clonotype was recorded many times. The rearrangement joins TRBV6-2 or TRBV6-3 to TRBJ2-2; perhaps TRBD1 as D (5 bases). Germline-derived CDR1 and CDR2 are MNHEY and SVGEGT. The CDR3 loop spans 17 amino acids. The germline V and J ends were trimmed by 4 bases and 3 bases, with 18 bases remaining between them. CDR3 amino acids: CASSSTDTFSDTGELFF. CDR3 DNA: TGTGCCAGCAGTTCGACGGACACTTTTTCCGACACCGGGGAGCTGTTTTTT.